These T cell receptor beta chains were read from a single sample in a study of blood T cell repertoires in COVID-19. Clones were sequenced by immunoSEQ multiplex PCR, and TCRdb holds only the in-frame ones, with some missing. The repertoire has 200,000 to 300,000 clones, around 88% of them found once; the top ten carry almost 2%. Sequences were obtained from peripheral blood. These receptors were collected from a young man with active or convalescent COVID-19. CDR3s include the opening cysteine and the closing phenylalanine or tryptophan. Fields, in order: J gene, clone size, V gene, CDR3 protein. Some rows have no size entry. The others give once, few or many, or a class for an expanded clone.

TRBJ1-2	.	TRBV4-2	CASSQLRQGFRDYGYTF
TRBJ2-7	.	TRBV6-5	CASSGTGPGHEQYF
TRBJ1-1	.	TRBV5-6	CASSSGTLAAFF
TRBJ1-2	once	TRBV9	CASSLRTGEDGYTF
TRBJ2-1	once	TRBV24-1	CATSDNREQFF
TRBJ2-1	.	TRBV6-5	CASALAGTYNEQFF
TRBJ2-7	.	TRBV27	CASRKPGQSYEQYF
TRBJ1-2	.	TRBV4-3	CASSPGQGFGYTF
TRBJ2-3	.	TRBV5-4	CASSPEAGSSTDTQYF
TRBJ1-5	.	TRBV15	CATSRDPAGGPQHF
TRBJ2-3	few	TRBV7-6	CASSPLGASGDTQYF
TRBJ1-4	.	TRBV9	CASSVEGTDNEKLFF
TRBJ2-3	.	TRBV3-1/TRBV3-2	CASSQAPGGLAGDTQYF
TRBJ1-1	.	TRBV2	CASSMDRNPNTEAFF
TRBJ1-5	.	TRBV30	CAWGTGGNQPQHF
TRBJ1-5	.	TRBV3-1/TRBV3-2	CASSQDRERVSNQPQHF
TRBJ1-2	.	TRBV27	CASRSSYGYTF
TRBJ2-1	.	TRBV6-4	CASSYSPRRDNEQFF